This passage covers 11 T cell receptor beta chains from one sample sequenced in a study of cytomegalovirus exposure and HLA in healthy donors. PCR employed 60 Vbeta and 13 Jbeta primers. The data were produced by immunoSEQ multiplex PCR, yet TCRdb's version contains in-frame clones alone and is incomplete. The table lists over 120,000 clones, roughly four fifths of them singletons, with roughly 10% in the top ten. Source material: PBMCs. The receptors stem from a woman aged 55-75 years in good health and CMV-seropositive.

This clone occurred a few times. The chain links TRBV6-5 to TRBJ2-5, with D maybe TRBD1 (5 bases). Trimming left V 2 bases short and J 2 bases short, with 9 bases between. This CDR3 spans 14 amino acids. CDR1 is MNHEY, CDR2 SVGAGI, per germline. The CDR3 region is CASSYRSGQETQYF. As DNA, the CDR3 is TGTGCCAGCAGTTACCGGTCAGGGCAAGAGACCCAGTACTTC.

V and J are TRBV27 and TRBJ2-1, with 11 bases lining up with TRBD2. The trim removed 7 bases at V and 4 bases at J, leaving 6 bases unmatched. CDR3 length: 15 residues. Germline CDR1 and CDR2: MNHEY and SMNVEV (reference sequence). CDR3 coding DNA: TGTGCCAGCACCTTGGGGACTAGCGGTTACAATGAGCAGTTCTTC. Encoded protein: CASTLGTSGYNEQFF.

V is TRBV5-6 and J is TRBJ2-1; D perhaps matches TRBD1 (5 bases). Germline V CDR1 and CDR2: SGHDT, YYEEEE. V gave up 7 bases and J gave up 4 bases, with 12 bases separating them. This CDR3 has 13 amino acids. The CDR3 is CASGHLTYNEQFF. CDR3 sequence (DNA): TGTGCCAGCGGACACCTCACTTACAATGAGCAGTTCTTC.

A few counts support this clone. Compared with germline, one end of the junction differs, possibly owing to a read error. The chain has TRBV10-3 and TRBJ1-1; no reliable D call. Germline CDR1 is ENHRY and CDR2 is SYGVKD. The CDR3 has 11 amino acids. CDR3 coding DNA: TGTGCCATCGCCGGGTTGCGAGCTACCTTGTTT. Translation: CAIAGLRATLF.

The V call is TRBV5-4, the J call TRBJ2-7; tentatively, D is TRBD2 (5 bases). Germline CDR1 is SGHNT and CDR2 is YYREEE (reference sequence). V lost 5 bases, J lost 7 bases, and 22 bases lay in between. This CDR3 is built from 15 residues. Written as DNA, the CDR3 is TGTGCCAGCAGTCGGAGTGAGGGCCAATCGAGAGAGCAGTACTTC. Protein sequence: CASSRSEGQSREQYF.

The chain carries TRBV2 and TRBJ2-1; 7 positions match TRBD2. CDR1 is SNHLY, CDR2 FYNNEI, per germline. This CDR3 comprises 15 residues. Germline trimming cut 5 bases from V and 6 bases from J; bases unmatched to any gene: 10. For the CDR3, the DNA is TGTGCCAGCAGTCCGGGGGGACTGAACCTCAATGAGCAGTTCTTC. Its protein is CASSPGGLNLNEQFF.

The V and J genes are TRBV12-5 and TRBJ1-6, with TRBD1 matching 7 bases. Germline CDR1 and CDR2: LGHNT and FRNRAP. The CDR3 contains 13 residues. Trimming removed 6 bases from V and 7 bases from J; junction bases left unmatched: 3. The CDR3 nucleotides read TGTGCTAGTGGCGAACAGGGGAATTCACCCCTCCACTTT. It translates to CASGEQGNSPLHF.

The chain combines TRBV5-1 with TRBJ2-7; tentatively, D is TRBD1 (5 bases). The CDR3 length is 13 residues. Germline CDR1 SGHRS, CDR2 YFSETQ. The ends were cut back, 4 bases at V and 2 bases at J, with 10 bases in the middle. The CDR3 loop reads CASSGAKPYEQYF. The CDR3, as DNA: TGCGCCAGCAGCGGGGCCAAGCCCTACGAGCAGTACTTC.

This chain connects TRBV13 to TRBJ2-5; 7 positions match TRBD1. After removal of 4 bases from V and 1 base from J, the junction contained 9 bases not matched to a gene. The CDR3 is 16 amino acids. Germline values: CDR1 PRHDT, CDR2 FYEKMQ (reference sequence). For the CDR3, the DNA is TGTGCCAGCAGCTCCCGGACAGGCATTACCCAAGAGACCCAGTACTTC. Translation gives CASSSRTGITQETQYF.

The CDR3 sequence is CASSLDSSTRKAFF. CDR3 DNA: TGCGCCAGCAGCTTGGACAGTTCGACAAGGAAAGCTTTCTTT. The J gene is TRBJ1-1, the V gene TRBV5-1; D is undetermined. There are 14 residues in the CDR3. CDR1 and CDR2 (germline): SGHRS, YFSETQ. Trimming took 0 bases from V and 9 from J, leaving 15 bases between them.

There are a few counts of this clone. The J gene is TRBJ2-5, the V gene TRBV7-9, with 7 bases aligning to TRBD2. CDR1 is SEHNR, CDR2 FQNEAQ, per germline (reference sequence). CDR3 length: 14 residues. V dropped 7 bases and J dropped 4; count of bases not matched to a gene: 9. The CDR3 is CASTRGRVGETQYF. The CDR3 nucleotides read TGTGCCAGCACCCGAGGGAGGGTTGGAGAGACCCAGTACTTC. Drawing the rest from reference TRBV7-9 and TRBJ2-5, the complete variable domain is DTGVSQNPRHKITKRGQNVTFRCDPISEHNRLYWYRQTLGQGPEFLTYFQNEAQLEKSRLLSDRFSAERPKGSFSTLEIQRTEQGDSAMYLCASTRGRVGETQYFGPGTRLLVL.